Listed here are 14 T cell receptor beta chains from one sample, sequenced in a study of blood T cell repertoires in COVID-19. Some clones are missing from TCRdb's copy, which holds only in-frame ones; the method was immunoSEQ multiplex PCR. Of approximately 28,000 clones in the sample, around nine tenths were seen once. The sample comprised peripheral blood. The receptor set was obtained from a human donor in a cohort sampled during active COVID-19.

This CDR3 is CASSLLRDTNYGYTF. CDR3 bases: TGTGCCAGCAGTCTCCTCCGGGACACGAACTATGGCTACACCTTC. V and J are TRBV27 and TRBJ1-2, with D tentatively TRBD1 (6 bases). V gave up 5 bases and J gave up 2 bases, with 15 bases separating them. CDR3 length: 15 amino acids. Germline lookup yields CDR1 MNHEY and CDR2 SMNVEV (reference sequence).

The chain combines TRBV6-4 with TRBJ2-5, with 7 bases aligning to TRBD1. The CDR3 consists of 14 residues. J was trimmed by 4 bases and V by 4 bases; bases with no gene match: 6. Germline lookup yields CDR1 MRHNA and CDR2 SNTAGT. The CDR3 DNA reads as TGTGCCAGCAGTGGACAGGGTGTAGGAGAGACCCAGTACTTC. Residues: CASSGQGVGETQYF.

A few counts support this clone. This chain links TRBV2 with TRBJ2-7; 8 bases align to TRBD1. This CDR3 has 14 amino acids. V was pared by 5 bases and J by 3 bases, with 6 bases of the junction left unmatched. Looked up from germline, CDR1 is SNHLY and CDR2 is FYNNEI. The CDR3 bases are TGTGCCAGCAGTCCCGGGACAGGAGACTACGAGCAGTACTTC. Its translation: CASSPGTGDYEQYF.

This clone was seen only a few times. V and J are TRBV27 and TRBJ2-1, with 7 bases aligning to TRBD1. Germline trimming cut 6 bases from V and 3 bases from J; bases unmatched to any gene: 11. Germline CDR1 reads MNHEY; CDR2 reads SMNVEV (reference sequence). This CDR3 contains 16 residues. CDR3 loop: CASRDPRDRNYNEQFF. In DNA form, the CDR3 reads TGTGCCAGCAGAGACCCCCGGGACAGAAACTACAATGAGCAGTTCTTC.

The J gene is TRBJ2-7, the V gene TRBV21-1; the D call in the table, TRBD2, was not verified against the DNA. TRBV21-1 is reported as a pseudogene. This CDR3 spans 15 amino acids. The chain's CDR3 is CASSKEGGLDYEQYF. CDR3 nucleotides: TGTGCCAGCAGCAAAGAGGGGGGGCTCGACTACGAGCAGTACTTC.

This chain uses TRBV5-6 with TRBJ2-7; 7 bases are a match to TRBD2. This CDR3 spans 13 amino acids. V was clipped by 0 bases and J by 7 bases; unmatched bases: 4. CDR1 and CDR2 from the germline V gene are SGHDT and YYEEEE. In nucleotides, the CDR3 is TGTGCCAGCAGCTTGGGTACGGGGGGAGAGCAGTACTTC. Its protein is CASSLGTGGEQYF.

The V and J genes are TRBV6-6 and TRBJ2-5; tentative D call: TRBD1 (6 bases). CDR3 length equals 16 residues. Germline loops: CDR1 MNHNY, CDR2 SVGAGI (reference sequence). Trimming shortened V by 0 bases and J by 7 bases, and 18 bases separated the two germline ends. The chain's CDR3 is CASSYSSQGIQGTQYF. The CDR3 nucleotides are TGTGCCAGCAGTTACTCGTCCCAGGGGATACAGGGGACCCAGTACTTC.

The genes are TRBV7-2 and TRBJ1-4, with D tentatively TRBD1 (5 bases). Trimming cost V 5 bases and J 7 bases, with 14 bases left between them. Looked up from germline, CDR1 is SGHTA and CDR2 is FQGNSA. The CDR3 is made up of 14 amino acids. The DNA of the CDR3 is TGTGCCAGCAGCCCCGTCCAGGGTGGTGAAAAACTGTTTTTT. Amino acids: CASSPVQGGEKLFF.

The chain combines TRBV5-6 with TRBJ1-1; the D gene is possibly TRBD1 (6 bases). Germline values: CDR1 SGHDT, CDR2 YYEEEE. The CDR3 covers 13 residues. V lost 0 bases, J lost 4 bases, and 7 bases lay in between. CDR3 sequence: CASSLVGATEAFF. CDR3 coding DNA: TGTGCCAGCAGCTTGGTGGGGGCCACTGAAGCTTTCTTT.

J is TRBJ1-1 and V is TRBV6-5; 7 bases line up with TRBD1. CDR1 is MNHEY, CDR2 SVGAGI, per germline. V lost 8 bases to trimming and J lost 2 bases; unmatched junction nucleotides: 11. This CDR3 comprises 15 residues. The chain's CDR3 is CASSGPGTVNTEAFF. Here the CDR3 DNA reads TGTGCCAGCTCCGGCCCCGGGACAGTAAACACTGAAGCTTTCTTT.

V is TRBV4-3 and J is TRBJ1-1; D may be TRBD1 (5 bases). Germline values: CDR1 LGHNA, CDR2 YSLEER. Trimming took off 0 bases at V and 7 bases at J, with 18 bases between the two ends. The CDR3 length is 16 residues. For the CDR3, the DNA is TGCGCCAGCAGCCAAGATAGGAGACAGCGTCTGGGTGAAGCTTTCTTT. This translates into CASSQDRRQRLGEAFF.

The chain is built from TRBV21-1 and TRBJ2-7; the table's D gene call, TRBD1, was not cross checked with the DNA. TRBV21-1 is noted as a pseudogene. The CDR3 consists of 15 residues. Here the CDR3 reads CASSTGTGSPHEQYF. DNA for the CDR3: TGTGCCAGCAGCACAGGGACAGGGAGTCCCCACGAGCAGTACTTC.

In its sample, this clone was seen once. This specimen includes other DNA sequences encoding the same CDR3. This chain joins TRBV5-3 and TRBJ2-3; 9 bases agree with TRBD2. TRBV5-3 is filed as an ORF, its function uncertain. V shed 4 bases and J 0 bases; nucleotides not matched to a gene: 12. The CDR3 consists of 18 residues. In DNA form, the CDR3 reads TGTGCCAGAAGCCGGCGGGGGAGCGGGGGGTCAAGCACAGATACGCAGTATTTT. This encodes CARSRRGSGGSSTDTQYF.

The chain combines TRBV19 with TRBJ2-3; D may be TRBD2 (8 bases). The CDR3 length is 17 residues. Trimming took off 1 base at V and 6 bases at J, with 20 bases between the two ends. Germline V gene lookup returns CDR1 LNHDA and CDR2 SQIVND (reference sequence). CDR3 residues: CASSIGPGLARGDTQYF. The CDR3 DNA is TGTGCCAGTAGTATAGGCCCCGGACTAGCCAGGGGGGATACGCAGTATTTT. The full variable domain, with the rest looked up from reference TRBV19 and TRBJ2-3, is DGGITQSPKYLFRKEGQNVTLSCEQNLNHDAMYWYRQDPGQGLRLIYYSQIVNDFQKGDIAEGYSVSREKKESFPLTVTSAQKNPTAFYLCASSIGPGLARGDTQYFGPGTRLTVL.